This entry concerns a single T cell receptor (beta chain). Germline V gene lookup returns CDR1 MNHNY and CDR2 SVGAGI (reference sequence). There are 13 residues in the CDR3. The J segment lost 5 bases and the V segment lost 8 bases, leaving 9 bases of the junction unmatched. The sample originates from a study of shared clonotypes between healthy human individuals. Every unsorted PBMC PCR replicate was loaded with 250 to 300 ng DNA, about 30,000 T cell genomes. Sequencing was performed with immunoSEQ multiplex PCR; in TCRdb, only in-frame clones are kept and a portion is missing. The profile shows hundreds of thousands of clones, roughly four fifths of them singletons.

What was sequenced was PBMCs. The source of this sequence is a woman between 40 and 55 years old in good health. Some clones in this sample may be carry-over from other donors' samples. The gene calls are TRBV6-6 and TRBJ2-7, with 7 bases identical to TRBD1. This CDR3 reads CASGTGTVDEQYF. The DNA of the CDR3 is TGTGCCAGCGGGACCGGGACAGTCGACGAGCAGTACTTC.